A single T cell receptor (beta chain) is shown here with its context. This sample was included in a study of blood T cell repertoires in COVID-19. Libraries were prepared by immunoSEQ multiplex PCR; TCRdb keeps only in-frame clonotypes and omits some of them. The sample yields about 290,000 clones, about 82% seen once. The germline gives CDR1 MNHEY, CDR2 SVGAGI. CDR3 length: 15 residues. V was cut by 6 bases and J by 1 base, with 16 bases left in between. The origin of this receptor is a woman aged 45-65 years with active or convalescent COVID-19. This chain connects TRBV6-5 to TRBJ2-7; D may be TRBD1 (5 bases). Sequencing was performed on peripheral blood. The CDR3 spells CASSPLTRASYEQYF. Written as DNA, the CDR3 is TGTGCCAGCAGCCCCCTGACCAGGGCATCCTACGAGCAGTACTTC.